The 20 T cell receptor beta chains below were found in one sample sequenced in a study of T-cell reconstitution after alpha-beta-depleted transplantation in children. Preparation of the TCRbeta library used unique molecular identifiers. TCRdb reprocessed the PCR reads via MiXCR and lists one record per CDR3 protein. The sample records nearly 400,000 distinct CDR3 sequences, about a fifth being singletons. Specimen: PBMCs from the stem cell graft donor, collected from the stem cell graft. These receptors were taken from a human donor who donated a stem cell graft to a child with acute myeloid leukemia.

This clonotype was observed at least ten times. The V and J genes are TRBV12-3 or TRBV12-4 and TRBJ2-7; TRBD1 agrees at 8 bases. Germline trimming cut 6 bases from V and 4 bases from J; bases unmatched to any gene: 11. The CDR3 extends over 15 amino acids. Written as DNA, the CDR3 is TGTGCCAGCAGATCCGGACAGGGAATTAAGTACGAGCAGTACTTC. The encoded protein is CASRSGQGIKYEQYF.

This clonotype was observed a few times. The V call is TRBV20-1, the J call TRBJ2-5, with D perhaps being TRBD1 or TRBD2 (6 bases each). Germline V CDR1 and CDR2: DFQATT, SNEGSKA (reference sequence). This CDR3 region has 17 residues. Deletions cut 3 bases from V and 1 base from J, with 21 bases between. CDR3 in amino acids: CSASFTGGDLLQETQYF. The CDR3 coding sequence is TGCAGTGCTAGTTTTACCGGGGGCGATCTGCTCCAAGAGACCCAGTACTTC.

This rearrangement joins TRBV3-1 to TRBJ2-1; 7 bases map to TRBD2. CDR1 is LGHDT, CDR2 YNNKEL, per germline (reference sequence). The CDR3 length is 15 residues. V lost 11 bases, J lost 3 bases, and 13 bases stayed unmatched. This CDR3 is CASSQAREVYNEQFF. The CDR3 nucleotides are TGTGCCTCCTCCCAAGCTCGGGAGGTCTACAATGAGCAGTTCTTC.

The J gene is TRBJ2-3, the V gene TRBV27; 9 bases match TRBD2. Germline V CDR1 and CDR2: MNHEY, SMNVEV (reference sequence). The V gene end was trimmed by 4 bases and the J gene end by 1 base; junction bases not matched to a gene: 9. This CDR3 is built from 17 residues. CDR3 nucleotides: TGTGCCAGCAGTTCCCCCCGGCGGGAGGGTCGCACAGATACGCAGTATTTT. Its translation is CASSSPRREGRTDTQYF.

This clonotype came up a few times. J is TRBJ2-1 and V is TRBV4-1; weak D call: TRBD1 (6 bases). Trimming cost V 4 bases and J 3 bases, with 19 bases left between them. CDR3 size: 17 residues. Germline V gives CDR1 MGHRA, CDR2 YSYEKL. CDR3 in amino acids: CASSLQTGTPNYNEQFF. The CDR3 coding sequence is TGCGCCAGCAGCCTTCAGACCGGGACACCGAACTACAATGAGCAGTTCTTC.

The sample holds a few counts of this clonotype. The chain employs TRBV29-1 and TRBJ1-3; D is undetermined. Trimming removed 6 bases at V and 0 bases at J, with 12 bases between. The V gene's germline CDR1 is SQVTM and CDR2 ANQGSEA. The CDR3 is 14 residues long. The CDR3: CSVRDYDSGNTIYF. In nucleotides, the CDR3 is TGCAGCGTCCGAGACTATGACTCTGGAAACACCATATATTTT.

This clonotype occurred many times. The chain joins TRBV5-1 to TRBJ2-3, with 7 bases lining up with TRBD1. Germline V CDR1 and CDR2: SGHRS, YFSETQ. This CDR3 spans 15 amino acids. With V trimmed by 0 bases and J by 1 base, 2 bases remained unmatched. CDR3 loop: CASSLDRGGTDTQYF. The CDR3 coding sequence is TGCGCCAGCAGCTTGGACAGGGGCGGCACAGATACGCAGTATTTT.

At least ten counts were recorded for this clonotype. The chain combines TRBV10-3 with TRBJ2-7, with 10 bases fitting TRBD2. Trimming cost V 1 base and J 5 bases; bases outside gene matches: 8. This CDR3 region has 16 residues. Per germline, CDR1 ENHRY and CDR2 SYGVKD. The CDR3 nucleotides are TGTGCCATCAGTGAGTTCCCCGGACTAGCGGCAAACGAGCAGTACTTC. Translating gives CAISEFPGLAANEQYF.

The chain employs TRBV24-1 and TRBJ2-2; D is perhaps TRBD2 (6 bases). Germline values: CDR1 KGHDR, CDR2 SFDVKD. The CDR3 contains 16 residues. The germline V and J ends were trimmed by 1 base and 1 base, with 9 bases remaining between them. Here the CDR3 reads CATSDFAGLNTGELFF. For the CDR3, the DNA is TGTGCCACCAGTGATTTCGCGGGATTGAACACCGGGGAGCTGTTTTTT.

This clonotype was observed a few times. The chain joins TRBV2 to TRBJ1-1; D is perhaps TRBD1 (6 bases). Between the trimmed V and J ends, which lost 9 bases and 2 bases, there was a span of 13 bases. Germline loops: CDR1 SNHLY, CDR2 FYNNEI. CDR3 length: 13 residues. The CDR3: CARTGPLNTEAFF. The DNA for the CDR3 is TGTGCCAGGACAGGTCCGTTAAACACTGAAGCTTTCTTT.

The CDR3 loop reads CASSTSRDRGYEQYF. CDR3 nucleotide sequence: TGTGCCAGCAGTACGTCCCGGGACAGAGGCTACGAGCAGTACTTC. V is TRBV28 and J is TRBJ2-7, with 7 bases lining up with TRBD1. CDR3 length: 15 amino acids. The V gene's germline CDR1 is MDHEN and CDR2 SYDVKM. J was trimmed by 3 bases and V by 5 bases; bases with no gene match: 10.

This clonotype was detected only a few times. The V gene is TRBV4-3, the J gene TRBJ2-7; D not resolved. The CDR3 consists of 15 residues. CDR1 LGHNA and CDR2 YSLEER come from the germline V gene. The V gene lost 0 bases and the J gene lost 1 base, with 10 bases spanning the gap. CDR3 residues: CASSQDRDPSYEQYF. As DNA, the CDR3 is TGCGCCAGCAGCCAAGATAGGGATCCGTCCTACGAGCAGTACTTC.

V gene TRBV5-6 combines with J gene TRBJ2-4, with D tentatively TRBD1 or TRBD2 (5 bases each). CDR1 and CDR2 from the germline V gene are SGHDT and YYEEEE. V lost 6 bases and J 5 bases, leaving 18 bases between the germline ends. The CDR3 contains 15 residues. The CDR3: CASTPSWGLENIQYF. The DNA of the CDR3 is TGTGCCAGCACCCCTTCATGGGGGTTAGAAAACATTCAGTACTTC.

V usage is TRBV18 and J usage is TRBJ2-7, with 13 nucleotides matching TRBD2. V trimming: 0 bases; J trimming: 6 bases; junction bases outside the gene matches: 5. The germline V gene has CDR1 KGHSH and CDR2 LQKENI. There are 16 residues in the CDR3. CDR3 nucleotides: TGTGCCAGCTCACCACCCGGGACTAGCGGGACCGGCGAGCAGTACTTC. The encoded protein is CASSPPGTSGTGEQYF.

This clonotype was observed a few times. The chain recombines TRBV20-1 with TRBJ2-7, with D maybe TRBD1 (6 bases). Germline-derived CDR1 and CDR2 are DFQATT and SNEGSKA (reference sequence). The V gene lost 2 bases and the J gene lost 1 base, with 18 bases spanning the gap. The CDR3 extends over 16 amino acids. The CDR3 here is CSARIPPGQRSYEQYF. The CDR3 DNA reads TGCAGTGCTAGAATCCCCCCAGGACAGCGTTCCTACGAGCAGTACTTC.

The table lists this clonotype with many counts. This chain links TRBV20-1 with TRBJ2-5; D may be TRBD2 (6 bases). V dropped 5 bases and J dropped 5 bases, with 12 bases sitting between them. CDR1 and CDR2 from the germline V gene are DFQATT and SNEGSKA (reference sequence). The CDR3 length is 12 residues. CDR3 in amino acids: CSAETSSETQYF. CDR3 nucleotides: TGCAGTGCTGAGACTAGTTCTGAGACCCAGTACTTC.

The chain is built from TRBV7-6 and TRBJ2-1; tentative D call: TRBD2 (6 bases). This CDR3 has 14 residues. The germline V gene has CDR1 SGHVS and CDR2 FNYEAQ. V lost 1 base and J 7 bases, leaving 11 bases between the germline ends. This CDR3 reads CASSLDGSPNEQFF. For the CDR3, the DNA is TGTGCCAGCAGCTTAGACGGGAGCCCTAATGAGCAGTTCTTC.

This clonotype was detected a few times. The chain recombines TRBV10-2 with TRBJ2-7; D gene uncertain. Germline V gene data show CDR1 as WSHSY and CDR2 as SAAADI. Trimming left V 2 bases short and J 2 bases short, with 10 bases between. This CDR3 has 14 amino acids. The CDR3: CASSENSFTYEQYF. Here the CDR3 DNA reads TGCGCCAGCAGTGAGAATAGCTTTACCTACGAGCAGTACTTC.

This clonotype was counted at least ten times. V gene TRBV20-1 combines with J gene TRBJ2-7; 7 nucleotides line up with TRBD1. Germline values: CDR1 DFQATT, CDR2 SNEGSKA (reference sequence). The CDR3 totals 14 residues. After removal of 5 bases from V and 0 bases from J, the junction contained 7 bases not matched to a gene. CDR3 in amino acids: CSASTTGISYEQYF. The CDR3 nucleotides are TGCAGTGCTTCCACGACAGGGATCTCCTACGAGCAGTACTTC.

This chain uses TRBV4-2 with TRBJ2-7, with 9 bases that match TRBD2. The V segment lost 2 bases and the J segment 2 bases; nucleotides outside the gene matches: 7. This CDR3 contains 16 residues. Germline CDR1 reads LGHNA; CDR2 reads YNFKEQ. In DNA, the CDR3 is TGTGCCAGCAGCCAATCTTTGGTAGCGGGGGCCTACGAGCAGTACTTC. Residues: CASSQSLVAGAYEQYF.